The clone carrying this T cell receptor (beta chain) has a count of ten or more. The CDR3 is made up of 15 amino acids. After removal of 3 bases from V and 0 bases from J, the junction contained 1 base not matched to a gene. Looked up from germline, CDR1 is MDHEN and CDR2 is SYDVKM. These data originate in a study of human CD8 memory T cell subsets. Investigators built TCR beta libraries using UMI-labeled 5' RACE. In TCRdb, the 5' RACE reads were re-called with MiXCR into one record per CDR3 protein. The data show about 7,900 distinct CDR3 sequences, 3% to 5% seen once. Sequenced: CD8+ T cells from PBMCs. V gene TRBV28 combines with J gene TRBJ1-1; 10 nucleotides line up with TRBD1. This clonotype originated in a human donor in good health. The CDR3 DNA sequence: TGTGCCAGCAGTTTGACAGGGGGCATGAACACTGAAGCTTTCTTT. Its translation is CASSLTGGMNTEAFF.